Detailed here is one T cell receptor (beta chain). This clone's antigen is unknown. Within one base of it there is no much larger clone, and no base qualities were kept. V is reduced by 0 bases and J by 8 bases, leaving a spacing of 19 bases between them. Via the germline V gene, CDR1 is SGHRS and CDR2 YFSETQ. From the cysteine up to the phenylalanine, the CDR3 has a length of 16 residues. Here the CDR3 DNA is all that survives: 48 bases in frame from base 1. These data belong to a study of B cell selection in AIRE deficiency (dated by TCRdb to between 2018 and 2021). About the investigation overall: TCRbeta repertoires of sorted blood CD4+ conventional T cells and regulatory T cells were compared between AIRE-deficient patients and healthy controls. The TCR-sequenced cohort comprised about five AIRE-deficient APECED patients and about five healthy control donors.

The research as a whole found: Of 3,000 to 4,500 shared Treg TCRbeta sequences, approximately 29% were shared only among healthy donors and over 8% only among patients, suggesting less efficient Treg selection without AIRE. Approximately 30% of the Treg TCRbeta sequences shared among healthy donors turned up in patient Tconv cells, suggesting that Treg-biased clones are diverted into the Tconv compartment. Only TCRbeta chains were sequenced, and roughly 40% of the Treg sequences shared among healthy donors were also detected in healthy Tconv cells, possibly owing to differing TCRalpha chains. Shared Treg sequences had shorter CDR3s, reflecting a bias toward rearrangements with few non-templated nucleotide insertions. TCRBV gene usage, CDR3 length and TCR diversity in Tconv and Treg cells from AIRE-deficient patients were found to be similar to those in cells from healthy donors.

The immunoSEQ platform was used for TCRbeta chain sequencing. Regarding the original processing steps: About 1.2x10^5 distinct in-frame TCRbeta sequences from patients and fewer than 1.5x10^5 from healthy donors were obtained from pooled conventional T cell repertoires. Treg TCRbeta sequences found in two or more individuals were defined as public, and these public Treg TCRbeta sequences were then searched for in Tconv repertoires. Group differences were tested with Mann-Whitney U tests and Bonferroni-Dunn correction in GraphPad Prism 7.03. TCRdb limited this immuneACCESS table to in-frame rearrangements with V and J called. A share of clones is missing; checked studies link under half to unresolved V genes, and the rest is unexplained. The V and J calls and clone size were taken over from that table, and D and trimming were inferred from the DNA. The sample table holds under 30,000 clones, of which about 95% were seen once. The top ten constitute approximately 0.21% of the sample.

Conventional CD4 T cells were sorted as CD4+CD127+ cells. Control samples came from healthy donors unrelated to the patients. Sorting of Tconv and Treg cells intended for TCRbeta sequencing was performed on a FACSAria flow cytometer. The sorted cells were collected in 5-ml round-bottom polystyrene tubes, and the dry cell pellets were frozen at -80 degrees C prior to sequencing. The specimen sequenced was CD4+CD127+ conventional T cells sorted from PBMCs. Rearrangement joined TRBV5-1 to TRBJ2-3; matching of 8 bases hints at TRBD1 as the D gene. This clonotype was obtained from a human donor in good health. Here is the DNA: TGCGCCAGCAGCTTGGGCGACAGGGGCTCGGGGGGTACGCAGTATTTT. This is translated as CASSLGDRGSGGTQYF.